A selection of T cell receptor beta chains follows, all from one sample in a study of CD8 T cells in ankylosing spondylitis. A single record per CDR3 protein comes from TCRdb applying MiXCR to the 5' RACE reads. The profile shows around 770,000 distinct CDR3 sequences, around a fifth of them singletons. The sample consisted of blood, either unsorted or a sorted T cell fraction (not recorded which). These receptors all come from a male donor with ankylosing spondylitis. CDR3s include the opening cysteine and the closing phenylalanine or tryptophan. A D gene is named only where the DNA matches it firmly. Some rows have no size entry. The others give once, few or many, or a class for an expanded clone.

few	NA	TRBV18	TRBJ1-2	CASSTTGLQDGYTF	TGTGCCAGCTCAACCACAGGGTTGCAAGATGGCTACACCTTC
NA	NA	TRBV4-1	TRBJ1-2	CASSQDRSNYGYTF	TGCGCCAGCAGCCAAGACAGGTCTAACTATGGCTACACCTTC
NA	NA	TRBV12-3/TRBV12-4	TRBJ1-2	CASSPQGSPYGYTF	TGTGCCAGCAGTCCTCAGGGATCACCCTATGGCTACACTTTC
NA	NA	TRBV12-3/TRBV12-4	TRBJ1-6	CASRVGYNSPLHF	TGTGCCAGCAGAGTGGGATATAATTCACCCCTCCACTTT
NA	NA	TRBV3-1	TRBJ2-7	CASSGSTYEQYF	TGTGCCAGCAGCGGATCTACCTACGAGCAGTACTTC
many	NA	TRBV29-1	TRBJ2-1	CSVERGRGRNEQFF	TGCAGCGTTGAAAGAGGCAGAGGGAGGAATGAGCAGTTCTTC
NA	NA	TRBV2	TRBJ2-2	CASRRPGLNTGELFF	TGTGCCAGCAGGCGGCCAGGGCTCAACACCGGGGAGCTGTTTTTT
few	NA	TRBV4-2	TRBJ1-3	CASRSDWVRSGNTIYF	TGTGCCAGCCGCTCAGATTGGGTTCGATCGGGAAACACCATATATTTT
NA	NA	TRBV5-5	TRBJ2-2	CASSWRHVGNSNTGELFF	TGTGCCAGCAGCTGGCGTCACGTAGGGAACTCGAACACCGGGGAGCTGTTTTTT
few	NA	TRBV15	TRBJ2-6	CATSRETQSSGANVLTF	TGTGCCACCAGCAGAGAGACCCAGAGCTCTGGGGCCAACGTCCTGACTTTC
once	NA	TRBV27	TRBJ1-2	CASSSRVSTPFNYGYTF	TGTGCCAGCAGTTCCCGGGTCTCCACCCCCTTTAACTATGGCTACACCTTC
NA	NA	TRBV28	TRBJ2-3	CASSWARSTQYF	TGTGCCAGCAGTTGGGCCAGGAGTACGCAGTATTTT
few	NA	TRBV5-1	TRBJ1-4	CASSRASTRGEKLFF	TGCGCCAGCAGTCGGGCCAGCACCCGGGGGGAAAAACTGTTTTTT
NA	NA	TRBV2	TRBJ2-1	CASSEARRGPAPSSYNEQFF	TGTGCCAGCAGTGAAGCGCGGCGGGGGCCCGCACCGAGCTCCTACAATGAGCAGTTCTTC
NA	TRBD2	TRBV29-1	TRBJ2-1	CSVWGGSGGDEQFF	TGCAGCGTTTGGGGCGGTAGCGGGGGTGATGAGCAGTTCTTC
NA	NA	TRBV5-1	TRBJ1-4	CASSLAQMNEKLFF	TGCGCCAGCAGCTTAGCACAGATGAATGAAAAACTGTTTTTT
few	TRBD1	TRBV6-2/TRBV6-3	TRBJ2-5	CASSYPSLAYPTGGLGETQYF	TGTGCCAGCAGTTACCCAAGCCTCGCATATCCTACAGGGGGCTTGGGGGAGACCCAGTACTTC
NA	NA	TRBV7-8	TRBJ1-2	CASSRSGRKGYTF	TGTGCCAGCAGCCGTTCGGGCAGGAAGGGCTACACCTTC
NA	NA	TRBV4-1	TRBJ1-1	CASSQLHLTPEAFF	TGCGCCAGCAGCCAACTACACCTTACACCGGAAGCTTTCTTT
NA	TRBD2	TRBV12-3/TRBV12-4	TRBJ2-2	CASRTSSSFNGELFF	TGTGCCAGCCGGACTAGCTCCTCGTTTAACGGGGAGCTGTTTTTT
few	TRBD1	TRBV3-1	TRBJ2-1	CASSNRDRYNEQFF	TGTGCCAGCAGCAACCGGGACAGGTACAATGAGCAGTTCTTC
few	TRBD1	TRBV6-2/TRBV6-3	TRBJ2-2	CASGQGVYGTGELFF	TGTGCCAGCGGACAGGGAGTTTATGGGACCGGGGAGCTGTTTTTT
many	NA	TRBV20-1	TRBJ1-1	CSAGRTGKDTEAFF	TGCAGTGCTGGCCGGACCGGCAAGGACACTGAAGCTTTCTTT
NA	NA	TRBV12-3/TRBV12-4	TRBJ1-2	CASSLIGRENNYGYTF	TGTGCCAGCAGTTTAATAGGGAGGGAAAATAACTATGGCTACACCTTC
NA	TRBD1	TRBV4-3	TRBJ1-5	CASSQDHATGEQPQHF	TGCGCCAGCAGCCAAGATCACGCGACAGGGGAACAGCCCCAGCATTTT
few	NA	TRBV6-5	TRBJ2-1	CASLGYSEQFF	TGTGCCAGCTTAGGCTACAGTGAGCAGTTCTTC
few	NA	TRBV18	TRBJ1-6	CASSPGINSPLHF	TGTGCCAGCTCACCAGGAATTAATTCACCCCTCCACTTT
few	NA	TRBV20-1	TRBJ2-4	CSAGTGSKNIQYF	TGCAGTGCTGGGACCGGATCCAAAAACATTCAGTACTTC
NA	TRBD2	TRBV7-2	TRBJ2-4	CASSSDTSGADIQYF	TGTGCCAGCAGCTCCGACACTAGCGGGGCTGACATTCAGTACTTC
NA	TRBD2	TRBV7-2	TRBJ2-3	CASSLGASGGGTDTQYF	TGTGCCAGCAGCTTAGGGGCTAGCGGAGGGGGCACAGATACGCAGTATTTT
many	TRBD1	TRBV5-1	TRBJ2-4	CASSVQGAYLQYF	TGCGCCAGCAGCGTACAGGGGGCTTATCTCCAGTACTTC
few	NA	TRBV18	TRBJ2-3	CASSPKGTISTDTQYF	TGTGCCAGCTCACCAAAGGGGACGATCAGCACAGATACGCAGTATTTT
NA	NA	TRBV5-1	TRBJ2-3	CASSSGDMTDTQYF	TGCGCCAGCAGCTCAGGAGATATGACAGATACGCAGTATTTT
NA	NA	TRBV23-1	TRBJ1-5	CASSNQPQHF	TGCGCCAGCAGCAACCAGCCCCAGCATTTT
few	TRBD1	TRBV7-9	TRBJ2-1	CASSLGDRGHNEQFF	TGTGCCAGCAGCTTAGGGGACAGGGGCCACAATGAGCAGTTCTTC
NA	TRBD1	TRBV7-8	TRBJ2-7	CASSLGTGERSYEQYF	TGTGCCAGCAGCTTGGGGACAGGGGAAAGGTCCTACGAGCAGTACTTC
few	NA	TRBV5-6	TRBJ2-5	CASSFRAYQETQYF	TGTGCCAGCAGCTTTCGTGCGTACCAAGAGACCCAGTACTTC
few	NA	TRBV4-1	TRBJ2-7	CASSQDSGGSVEQYF	TGCGCCAGCAGCCAAGATTCCGGGGGATCGGTCGAGCAGTACTTC
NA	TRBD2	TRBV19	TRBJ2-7	CASSAGAGYEQYF	TGTGCCAGTAGTGCGGGAGCGGGCTACGAGCAGTACTTC
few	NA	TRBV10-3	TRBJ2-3	CAISAATDTQYF	TGTGCCATCAGTGCCGCCACAGATACGCAGTATTTT
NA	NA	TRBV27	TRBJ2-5	CASSPRIRGLEETQYF	TGTGCCAGCAGTCCGCGGATCCGGGGGTTGGAAGAGACCCAGTACTTC